This T cell receptor (beta chain) was observed in a study of T cells in Graves' hyperthyroidism and ophthalmopathy. Regarding the study as a whole: The blood repertoire included most of the expanded thyroid clonotypes above 0.001.

TCR beta CDR3 sequences were amplified from RNA transcripts. A set of HTBI primers served as the primers for a first-round RT-PCR of the TCR CDR3. MiXCR, run by TCRdb on the multiplex PCR reads, gives a single entry per CDR3 protein. The sample lists roughly 700,000 distinct CDR3 sequences; approximately 15% were seen once. This clonotype was counted a few times. Its target is unknown. If no ophthalmopathy progression occurred within 18 months, Graves' hyperthyroidism was stable. Hyperthyroidism had been newly diagnosed in patients aged 18 to 65, and its duration was under 2 months. The diagnostic basis comprised clinical symptoms, serum thyroxine and TRAb, thyroid ultrasound and orbital computed tomography. This sequence originates from a man aged 50 to 60 with Graves' hyperthyroidism. Sequencing input: blood.

Here the CDR3 DNA reads TGTGCCAGCAGCCGTCTTGGTAGGGCCGCAGGGGAGCTGTTTTTT. Encoded protein: CASSRLGRAAGELFF. The V gene is TRBV13, the J gene TRBJ2-2; D not certain. The germline V gene has CDR1 PRHDT and CDR2 FYEKMQ (reference sequence). CDR3 length: 15 amino acids. V was shortened by 5 bases and J by 8 bases, with 18 bases between the two germline ends. Drawing the rest from reference TRBV13 and TRBJ2-2, the complete variable domain is AAGVIQSPRHLIKEKRETATLKCYPIPRHDTVYWYQQGPGQDPQFLISFYEKMQSDKGSIPDRFSAQQFSDYHSELNMSSLELGDSALYFCASSRLGRAAGELFFGEGSRLTVL.